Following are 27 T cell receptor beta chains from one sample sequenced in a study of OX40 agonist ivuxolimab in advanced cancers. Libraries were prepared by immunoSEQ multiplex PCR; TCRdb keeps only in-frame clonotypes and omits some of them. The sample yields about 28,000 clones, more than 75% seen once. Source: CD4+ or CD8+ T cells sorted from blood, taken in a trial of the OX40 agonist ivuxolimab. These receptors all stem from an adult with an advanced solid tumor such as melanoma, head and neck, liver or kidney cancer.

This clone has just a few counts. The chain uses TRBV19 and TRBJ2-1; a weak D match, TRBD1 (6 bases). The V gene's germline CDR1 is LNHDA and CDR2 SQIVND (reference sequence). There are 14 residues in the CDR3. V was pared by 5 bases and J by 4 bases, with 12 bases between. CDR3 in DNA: TGTGCCAGTAGTCCAAGGACAGCGTACAATGAGCAGTTCTTC. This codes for CASSPRTAYNEQFF.

The CDR3 protein is CASSLYFGHLYEQYF. CDR3 in DNA: TGTGCCAGTAGCCTCTATTTTGGGCACCTCTACGAGCAGTACTTC. The chain joins TRBV19 to TRBJ2-7; D unresolved. Trimming cost V 6 bases and J 3 bases, with 18 bases left between them. CDR3 length equals 15 residues. From germline, CDR1 is LNHDA and CDR2 SQIVND (reference sequence).

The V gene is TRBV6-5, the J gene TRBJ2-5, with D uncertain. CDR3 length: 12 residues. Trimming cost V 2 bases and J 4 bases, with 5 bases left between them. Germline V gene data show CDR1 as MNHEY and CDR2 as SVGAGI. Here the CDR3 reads CASSYDGETQYF. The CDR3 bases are TGTGCCAGCAGTTACGACGGAGAGACCCAGTACTTC.

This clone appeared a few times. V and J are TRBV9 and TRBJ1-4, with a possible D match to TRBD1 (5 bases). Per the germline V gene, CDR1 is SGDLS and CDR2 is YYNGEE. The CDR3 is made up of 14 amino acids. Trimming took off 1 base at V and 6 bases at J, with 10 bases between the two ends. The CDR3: CASSVSQEDEKLFF. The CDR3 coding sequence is TGTGCCAGCAGCGTATCACAGGAAGATGAAAAACTGTTTTTT.

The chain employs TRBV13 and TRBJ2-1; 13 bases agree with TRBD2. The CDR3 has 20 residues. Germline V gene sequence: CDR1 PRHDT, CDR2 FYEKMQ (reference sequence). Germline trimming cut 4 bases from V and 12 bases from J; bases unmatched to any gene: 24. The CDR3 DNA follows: TGTGCCAGCAGCTCAACCGCGGAGGGACTAGCGGGAACCCAAAGATGGGGGCAGTTCTTC. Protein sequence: CASSSTAEGLAGTQRWGQFF.

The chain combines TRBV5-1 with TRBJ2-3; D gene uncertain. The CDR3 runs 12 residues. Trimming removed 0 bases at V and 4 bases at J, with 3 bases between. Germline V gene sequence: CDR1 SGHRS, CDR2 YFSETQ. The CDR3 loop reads CASSLDADTQYF. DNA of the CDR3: TGCGCCAGCAGCTTGGACGCAGATACGCAGTATTTT.

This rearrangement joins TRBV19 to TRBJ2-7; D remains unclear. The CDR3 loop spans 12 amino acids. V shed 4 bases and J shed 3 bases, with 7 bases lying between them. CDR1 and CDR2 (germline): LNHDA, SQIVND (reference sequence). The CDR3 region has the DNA TGTGCCAGTAGTAAGGTTGGCTACGAGCAGTACTTC. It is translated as CASSKVGYEQYF.

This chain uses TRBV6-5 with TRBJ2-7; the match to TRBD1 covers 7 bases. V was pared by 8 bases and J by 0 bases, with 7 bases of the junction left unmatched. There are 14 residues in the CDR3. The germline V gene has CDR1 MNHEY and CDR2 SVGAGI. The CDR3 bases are TGTGCCAGCCTCGGACAGGCCAGCTCCTACGAGCAGTACTTC. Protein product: CASLGQASSYEQYF.

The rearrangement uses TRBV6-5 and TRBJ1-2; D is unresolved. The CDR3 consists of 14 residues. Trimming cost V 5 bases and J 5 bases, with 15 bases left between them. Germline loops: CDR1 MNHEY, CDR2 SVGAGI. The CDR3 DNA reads TGTGCCAGCAGTCCAGTCGGGTGGGGATATGGCTACACCTTC. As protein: CASSPVGWGYGYTF.

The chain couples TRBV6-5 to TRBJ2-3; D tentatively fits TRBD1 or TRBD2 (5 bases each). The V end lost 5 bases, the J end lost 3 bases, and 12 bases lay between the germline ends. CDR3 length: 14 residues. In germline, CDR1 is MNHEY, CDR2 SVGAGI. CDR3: CASSEGFRTDTQYF. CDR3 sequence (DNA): TGTGCCAGCAGTGAGGGGTTCAGGACAGATACGCAGTATTTT.

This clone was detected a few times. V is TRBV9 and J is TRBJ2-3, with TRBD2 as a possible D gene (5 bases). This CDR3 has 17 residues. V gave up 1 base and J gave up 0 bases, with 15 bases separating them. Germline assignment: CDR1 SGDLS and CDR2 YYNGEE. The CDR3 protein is CASSVREGRSSTDTQYF. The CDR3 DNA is TGTGCCAGCAGCGTAAGGGAAGGGAGATCTAGCACAGATACGCAGTATTTT.

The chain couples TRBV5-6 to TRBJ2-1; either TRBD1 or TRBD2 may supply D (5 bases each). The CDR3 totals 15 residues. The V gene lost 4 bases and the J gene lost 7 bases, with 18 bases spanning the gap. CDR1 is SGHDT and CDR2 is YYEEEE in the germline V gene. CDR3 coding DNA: TGTGCCAGCAGCCATCAGTCGGACTGGGGGAATGAGCAGTTCTTC. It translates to CASSHQSDWGNEQFF.

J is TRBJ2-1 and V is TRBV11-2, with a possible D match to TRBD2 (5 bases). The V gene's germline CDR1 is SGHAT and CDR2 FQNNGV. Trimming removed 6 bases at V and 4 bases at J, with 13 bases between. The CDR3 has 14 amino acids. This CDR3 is CASRLEAEYNEQFF. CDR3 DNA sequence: TGTGCCAGCAGACTAGAGGCAGAGTACAATGAGCAGTTCTTC.

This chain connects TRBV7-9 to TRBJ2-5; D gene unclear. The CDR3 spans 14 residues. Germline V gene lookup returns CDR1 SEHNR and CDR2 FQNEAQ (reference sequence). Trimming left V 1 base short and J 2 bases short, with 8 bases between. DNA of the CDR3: TGTGCCAGCAGCTTAGTGGACCAACAAGAGACCCAGTACTTC. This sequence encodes CASSLVDQQETQYF.

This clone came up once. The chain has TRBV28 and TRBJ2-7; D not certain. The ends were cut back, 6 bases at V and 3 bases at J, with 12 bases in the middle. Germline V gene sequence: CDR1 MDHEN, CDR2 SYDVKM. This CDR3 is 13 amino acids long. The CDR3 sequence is CASSPMGGYEQYF. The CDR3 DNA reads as TGTGCCAGCAGCCCTATGGGTGGCTACGAGCAGTACTTC.

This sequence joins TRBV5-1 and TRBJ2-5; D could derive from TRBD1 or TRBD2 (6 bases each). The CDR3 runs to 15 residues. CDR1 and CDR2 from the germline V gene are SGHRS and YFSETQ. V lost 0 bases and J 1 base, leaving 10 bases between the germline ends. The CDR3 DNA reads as TGCGCCAGCAGCTTGGAAGGGGGGATCCAAGAGACCCAGTACTTC. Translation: CASSLEGGIQETQYF.

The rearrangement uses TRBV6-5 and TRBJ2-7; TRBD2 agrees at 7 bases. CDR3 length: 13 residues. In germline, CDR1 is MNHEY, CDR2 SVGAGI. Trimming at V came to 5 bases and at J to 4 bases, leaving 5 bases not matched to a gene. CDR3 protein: CASSMAGRYEQYF. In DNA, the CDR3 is TGTGCCAGCAGTATGGCCGGGAGGTACGAGCAGTACTTC.

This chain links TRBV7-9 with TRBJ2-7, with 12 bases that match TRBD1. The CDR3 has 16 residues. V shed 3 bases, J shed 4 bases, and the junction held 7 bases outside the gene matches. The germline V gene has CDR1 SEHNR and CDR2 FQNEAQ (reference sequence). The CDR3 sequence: CASSLPGQGAIYEQYF. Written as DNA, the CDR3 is TGTGCCAGCAGCTTGCCGGGACAGGGGGCAATATACGAGCAGTACTTC.

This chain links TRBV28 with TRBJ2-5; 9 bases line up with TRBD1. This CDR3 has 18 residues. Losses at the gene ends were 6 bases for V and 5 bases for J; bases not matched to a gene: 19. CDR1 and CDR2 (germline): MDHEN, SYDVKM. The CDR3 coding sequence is TGTGCCAGCAGGTATACAGGGGGCAGGATGATTAGAATGGAGACCCAGTACTTC. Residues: CASRYTGGRMIRMETQYF.

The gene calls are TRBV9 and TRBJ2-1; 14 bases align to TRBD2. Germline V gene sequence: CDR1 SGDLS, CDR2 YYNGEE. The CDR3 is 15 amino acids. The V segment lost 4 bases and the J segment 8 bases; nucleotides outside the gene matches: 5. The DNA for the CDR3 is TGTGCCAGCAGCTCAGGACTAGCGGGAGGACATGAGCAGTTCTTC. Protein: CASSSGLAGGHEQFF.

The CDR3 DNA sequence: TGTGCCAGCAGCTTAGGACACCCTACGCAGTATTTT. Residues: CASSLGHPTQYF. The chain recombines TRBV5-6 with TRBJ2-3, with D possibly TRBD1 on 5 matching bases. V was shortened by 2 bases and J by 8 bases, with 9 bases between the two germline ends. The CDR3 has 12 amino acids. CDR1 SGHDT and CDR2 YYEEEE come from the germline V gene.

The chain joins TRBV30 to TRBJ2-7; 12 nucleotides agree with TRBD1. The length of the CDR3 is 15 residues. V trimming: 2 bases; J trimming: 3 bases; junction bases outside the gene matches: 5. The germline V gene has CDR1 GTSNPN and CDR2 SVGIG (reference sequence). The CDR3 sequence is CAWSWGQGAYYEQYF. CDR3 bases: TGTGCCTGGAGTTGGGGACAGGGGGCTTACTACGAGCAGTACTTC.

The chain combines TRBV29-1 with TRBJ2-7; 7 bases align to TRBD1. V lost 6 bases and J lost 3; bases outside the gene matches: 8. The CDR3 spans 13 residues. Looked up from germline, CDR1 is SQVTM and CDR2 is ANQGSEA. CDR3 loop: CSVMGDSIYEQYF. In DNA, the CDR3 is TGCAGCGTCATGGGGGACAGTATCTACGAGCAGTACTTC.

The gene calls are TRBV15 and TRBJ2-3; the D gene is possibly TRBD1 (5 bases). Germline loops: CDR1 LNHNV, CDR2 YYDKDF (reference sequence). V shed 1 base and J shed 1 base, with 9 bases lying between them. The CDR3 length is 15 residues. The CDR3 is CATSRGQSRTDTQYF. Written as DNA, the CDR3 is TGTGCCACCAGCAGAGGACAGAGTCGCACAGATACGCAGTATTTT.

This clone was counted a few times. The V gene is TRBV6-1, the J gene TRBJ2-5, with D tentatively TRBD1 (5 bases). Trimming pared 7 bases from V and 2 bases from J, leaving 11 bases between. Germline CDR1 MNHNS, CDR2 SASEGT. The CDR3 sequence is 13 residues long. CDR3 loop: CASTATEQETQYF. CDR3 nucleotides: TGTGCCAGCACTGCGACAGAACAAGAGACCCAGTACTTC.

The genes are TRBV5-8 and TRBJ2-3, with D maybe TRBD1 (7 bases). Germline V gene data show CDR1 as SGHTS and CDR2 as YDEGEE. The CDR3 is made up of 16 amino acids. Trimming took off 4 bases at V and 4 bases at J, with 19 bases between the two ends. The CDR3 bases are TGTGCCAGCAGCCTCTGGGACAGCGGGTATCCAGATACGCAGTATTTT. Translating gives CASSLWDSGYPDTQYF.

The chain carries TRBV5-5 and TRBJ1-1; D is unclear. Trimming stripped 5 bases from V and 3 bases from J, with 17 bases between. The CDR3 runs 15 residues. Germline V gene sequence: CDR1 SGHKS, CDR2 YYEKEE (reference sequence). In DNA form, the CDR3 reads TGTGCCAGCAGAGAATACAGAGATCGGTACACTGAAGCTTTCTTT. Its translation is CASREYRDRYTEAFF.